The following is a T cell receptor beta chain sequence with its context. Recipients were bled about 28 days pretransplant and at posttransplant days 30, 100, 180. This specimen belongs to a study of T cell clonotyping in hematopoietic cell transplantation. Generated by immunoSEQ multiplex PCR, the TCRdb table keeps only in-frame clones and is missing some. The table includes fewer than 9,500 clones, less than 95% detected once. V lost 5 bases to trimming and J lost 5 bases; unmatched junction nucleotides: 6. Germline lookup yields CDR1 PRHDT and CDR2 FYEKMQ (reference sequence). This CDR3 region has 16 residues.

This rearrangement joins TRBV13 to TRBJ2-1; 13 positions match TRBD2. The sequence derives from a male patient aged 55-69 years who had an allogeneic stem cell transplant from an unrelated donor, so T cells may come from the graft donor. Some clones in this sample may be carry-over from other donors' samples. Material: peripheral blood mononuclear cells, obtained 30 days after allogeneic stem cell transplant. CDR3: CASSPSTSGRNNEQFF. Written as DNA, the CDR3 is TGTGCCAGCAGCCCCTCGACTAGCGGGAGGAACAATGAGCAGTTCTTC.